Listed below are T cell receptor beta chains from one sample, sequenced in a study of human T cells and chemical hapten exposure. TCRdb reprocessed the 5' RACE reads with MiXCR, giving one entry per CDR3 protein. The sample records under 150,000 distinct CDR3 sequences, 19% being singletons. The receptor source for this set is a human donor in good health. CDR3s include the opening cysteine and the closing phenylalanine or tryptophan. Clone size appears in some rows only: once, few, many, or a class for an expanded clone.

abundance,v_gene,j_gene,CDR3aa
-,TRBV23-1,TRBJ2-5,CASSLRTGWQETQYF
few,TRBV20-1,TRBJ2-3,CSALMARPDTQYF
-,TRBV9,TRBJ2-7,CASSVGTEPYEQYF
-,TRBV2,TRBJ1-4,CASRPQGTTNEKLFF
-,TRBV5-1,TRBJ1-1,CASNVYTGSPTEAFF
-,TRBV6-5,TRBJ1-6,CASSYRQTGRNSPLHF
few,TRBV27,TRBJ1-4,CASSTWVGPAKLFF
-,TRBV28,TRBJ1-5,CASSFGGRAQHF
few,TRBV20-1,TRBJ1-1,CSVQAPKQGHTEAFF
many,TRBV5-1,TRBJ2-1,CASSSQAGTGYNEQFF
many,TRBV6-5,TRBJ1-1,CASSYGDRAFF
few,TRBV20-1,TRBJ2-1,CSARGNNYNEQFF
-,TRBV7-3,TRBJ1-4,CASSLVAGYNEKLFF
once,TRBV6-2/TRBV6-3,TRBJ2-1,CASSSGLTGGEQFF
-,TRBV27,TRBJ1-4,CASSLQGTATNEKLFF
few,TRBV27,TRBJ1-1,CASSLEWGSPTEAFF
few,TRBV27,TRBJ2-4,CASSYSLGQNIQYF
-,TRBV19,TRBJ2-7,CASSIDWTGPYEQYF
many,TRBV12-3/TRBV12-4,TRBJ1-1,CASNLAPLNTEAFF
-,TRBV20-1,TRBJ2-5,CSARTSGIKETQYF
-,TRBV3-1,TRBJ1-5,CASSQGGKANQPQHF
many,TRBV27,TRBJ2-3,CASSEQVTDTQYF
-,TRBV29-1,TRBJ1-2,CSVEVLSGNSNYGYTF
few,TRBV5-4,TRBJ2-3,CASSHRRSWSLEDTQYF
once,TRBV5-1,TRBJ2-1,CASSLLGTAHNEQFF
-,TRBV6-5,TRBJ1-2,CASSYSIGQGARGYTF
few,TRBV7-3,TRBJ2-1,CASSPGTSVSNEQFF
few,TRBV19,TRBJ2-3,CASSMGTAWRADTQYF
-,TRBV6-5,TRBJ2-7,CASSPGVSGYEQYF
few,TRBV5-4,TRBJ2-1,CASSAEMRYYNEQFF
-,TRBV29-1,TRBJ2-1,CSVEGGGGEQFF
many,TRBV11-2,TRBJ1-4,CASSSDRVGEKLFF
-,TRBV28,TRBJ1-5,CASSLTGGPQHF
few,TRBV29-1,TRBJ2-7,CSVQTVESYEQYF
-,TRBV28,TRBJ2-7,CASKSRGLRSYEQYF
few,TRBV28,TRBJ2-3,CASRSAAGDTQYF
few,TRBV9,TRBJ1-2,CASSPIGQGGYGYTF
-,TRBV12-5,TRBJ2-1,CASGLQGSSYNEQFF
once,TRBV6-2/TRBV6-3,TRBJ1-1,CASSYPDRNTEAFF
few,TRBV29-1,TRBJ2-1,CSVEDVDEQFF
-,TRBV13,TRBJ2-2,CASSLETLNTGELFF
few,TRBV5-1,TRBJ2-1,CASSLVGTAISYNEQFF